What follows are 24 T cell receptor beta chains derived from one specimen sequenced in a study of PD-1 blockade in classical Hodgkin lymphoma. Following autologous stem cell transplantation, relapse occurred in every patient, and exposure to brentuximab vedotin varied. Some clones are missing from TCRdb's copy, which holds only in-frame ones; the method was immunoSEQ multiplex PCR. The sample has around 40,000 clones, 71% seen once. Sequencing was performed on peripheral blood mononuclear cells (PBMCs), taken at baseline. The receptors here all came from a human donor with classical Hodgkin lymphoma.

The rearrangement joins TRBV6-5 to TRBJ2-7, with 9 bases that match TRBD1. The junction had 4 bases not matched to a gene; V was cut back by 7 bases and J by 0 bases. The CDR3 covers 14 residues. In germline, CDR1 is MNHEY, CDR2 SVGAGI. The CDR3 DNA sequence: TGTGCCAGCACCAAACAGGGGGCCTCCTACGAGCAGTACTTC. Residues: CASTKQGASYEQYF.

In its sample, this clone was seen a few times. The chain couples TRBV5-1 to TRBJ2-7, with 16 nucleotides matching TRBD2. V was clipped by 7 bases and J by 6 bases; unmatched bases: 19. The CDR3 covers 19 residues. CDR1 is SGHRS and CDR2 is YFSETQ in the germline V gene. The CDR3 nucleotides are TGCGCCAGCGCGGGGGGCTCGGGACTAGCGGGAGGGCTCGTTCGCGAGCAGTACTTC. This sequence encodes CASAGGSGLAGGLVREQYF.

V usage is TRBV27 and J usage is TRBJ1-2; TRBD1 agrees at 7 bases. The germline gives CDR1 MNHEY, CDR2 SMNVEV (reference sequence). Trimming removed 4 bases from V and 9 bases from J; junction bases left unmatched: 14. CDR3 length equals 15 residues. CDR3: CASSSQTDRARSYTF. CDR3 bases: TGTGCCAGCAGTTCACAGACCGACAGGGCAAGGAGCTACACCTTC.

This clone was found a few times. The rearrangement joins TRBV29-1 to TRBJ1-2, with 9 bases aligning to TRBD1. Trimming removed 6 bases from V and 0 bases from J; junction bases left unmatched: 14. The CDR3 loop spans 17 amino acids. Germline V lookup: CDR1 SQVTM, CDR2 ANQGSEA. The CDR3 sequence is CSVPGQGNLDPNYGYTF. In DNA form, the CDR3 reads TGCAGCGTACCCGGACAGGGGAATTTGGACCCTAACTATGGCTACACCTTC.

About this clone: A read error may account for a junction end that differs from germline. The chain combines TRBV7-7 with TRBJ1-5; D may be TRBD1 (6 bases). Germline CDR1 and CDR2: SSHAT and FNYEAQ (reference sequence). This CDR3 has 14 residues. The CDR3 DNA reads TGTGCTAGCAGCTTAGGGGGTGGGAATCAGCCCCAGCATTTT. Protein product: CASSLGGGNQPQHF.

Only a few counts were recorded for this clone. Mismatch with germline at one junction end may stem from a read error. This chain links TRBV10-3 with TRBJ2-7; no reliable D call. This CDR3 has 11 amino acids. The germline gives CDR1 ENHRY, CDR2 SYGVKD. CDR3 residues: CAIREFYEQYF. The CDR3 DNA follows: TGTGCCATCAGGGAGTTCTACGAGCAGTACTTC.

V and J are TRBV5-1 and TRBJ2-1; no clear D. The CDR3 loop spans 15 amino acids. In germline, CDR1 is SGHRS, CDR2 YFSETQ. V lost 0 bases and J lost 4, with 11 bases in between. The CDR3, as DNA: TGCGCCAGCAGCTTGGCTGCGTCAGAATACAATGAGCAGTTCTTC. This gives the protein CASSLAASEYNEQFF.

The sample holds one count of this clone. The chain carries TRBV7-9 and TRBJ2-7, with a tentative D call TRBD2 (6 bases). Trimming pared 2 bases from V and 6 bases from J, leaving 17 bases between. Per the germline V gene, CDR1 is SEHNR and CDR2 is FQNEAQ (reference sequence). This CDR3 is 15 amino acids long. CDR3: CASSLTGVRLGEQYF. The CDR3 coding sequence is TGTGCCAGCAGCTTAACGGGAGTGCGGTTGGGCGAGCAGTACTTC.

Here the CDR3 DNA reads TGTGCCAGCAGCCTGATAGACAGGGATGGAGAGACCCAGTACTTC. Protein product: CASSLIDRDGETQYF. The V gene is TRBV7-9, the J gene TRBJ2-5; 7 bases are shared with TRBD1. The trim removed 5 bases at V and 4 bases at J, leaving 10 bases unmatched. Germline-derived CDR1 and CDR2 are SEHNR and FQNEAQ (reference sequence). This CDR3 contains 15 residues. The whole variable domain, filled in from reference TRBV7-9 and TRBJ2-5, reads DTGVSQNPRHKITKRGQNVTFRCDPISEHNRLYWYRQTLGQGPEFLTYFQNEAQLEKSRLLSDRFSAERPKGSFSTLEIQRTEQGDSAMYLCASSLIDRDGETQYFGPGTRLLVL.

This clone was found a few times. V gene TRBV30 combines with J gene TRBJ1-1, with 7 bases matching TRBD1. This CDR3 has 14 amino acids. Germline CDR1 GTSNPN, CDR2 SVGIG (reference sequence). The V segment lost 5 bases and the J segment 6 bases; nucleotides outside the gene matches: 12. The DNA for the CDR3 is TGTGCCTGGGTCAGACAGGGTATGGGCGCTGAAGCTTTCTTT. Protein: CAWVRQGMGAEAFF. Supplemented by reference TRBV30 and TRBJ1-1, the full variable domain reads SQTIHQWPATLVQPVGSPLSLECTVEGTSNPNLYWYRQAAGRGLQLLFYSVGIGQISSEVPQNLSASRPQDRQFILSSKKLLLSDSGFYLCAWVRQGMGAEAFFGQGTRLTVV.

This sequence joins TRBV27 and TRBJ2-2; D is unresolved. The CDR3 consists of 13 residues. V gave up 5 bases and J gave up 2 bases, with 6 bases separating them. Germline V lookup: CDR1 MNHEY, CDR2 SMNVEV (reference sequence). CDR3 DNA sequence: TGTGCCAGCAGTCCCATAAACACCGGGGAGCTGTTTTTT. Translated: CASSPINTGELFF.

CDR3 nucleotides: TGTGCCAGCAGCTCTAGGCAGAGGGGCATTTACGAGCAGTACTTC. This translates into CASSSRQRGIYEQYF. The chain uses TRBV7-9 and TRBJ2-7, with D possibly called TRBD1 or TRBD2 (5 bases each). The CDR3 extends over 15 amino acids. Trimming took 4 bases from V and 4 from J, leaving 17 bases between them. CDR1 and CDR2 from the germline V gene are SEHNR and FQNEAQ (reference sequence).

The sample holds a few counts of this clone. The V and J genes are TRBV7-3 and TRBJ2-2; D is uncertain. CDR3 length: 13 amino acids. Trimming left V 2 bases short and J 2 bases short, with 3 bases between. Germline values: CDR1 SGHTA, CDR2 FQGTGA. CDR3 sequence: CASSLSNTGELFF. The CDR3 DNA sequence: TGTGCCAGCAGCTTATCTAACACCGGGGAGCTGTTTTTT. Drawing the rest from reference TRBV7-3 and TRBJ2-2, the complete variable domain is GAGVSQTPSNKVTEKGKYVELRCDPISGHTALYWYRQSLGQGPEFLIYFQGTGAADDSGLPNDRFFAVRPEGSVSTLKIQRTERGDSAVYLCASSLSNTGELFFGEGSRLTVL.

This clone was counted only a few times. The gene calls are TRBV28 and TRBJ1-2, with no clear D. Trimming cost V 4 bases and J 1 base, with 4 bases left between them. CDR3 length: 12 amino acids. In germline, CDR1 is MDHEN, CDR2 SYDVKM. The CDR3 bases are TGTGCCAGCAGTTGGGGTAACTATGGCTACACCTTC. Its protein is CASSWGNYGYTF.

The table lists this clone with a few counts. The V and J genes are TRBV19 and TRBJ2-1; D is possibly TRBD1 or TRBD2 (5 bases each). Germline lookup yields CDR1 LNHDA and CDR2 SQIVND (reference sequence). The CDR3 has 14 amino acids. Trimming took off 1 base at V and 9 bases at J, with 13 bases between the two ends. The CDR3 protein is CASSIAGLNVEQFF. The CDR3 region has the DNA TGTGCCAGTAGTATAGCGGGGCTAAACGTTGAGCAGTTCTTC.

The chain couples TRBV28 to TRBJ2-7; 9 bases align to TRBD1. Germline assignment: CDR1 MDHEN and CDR2 SYDVKM. The V segment lost 2 bases and the J segment 4 bases; nucleotides outside the gene matches: 6. CDR3 length equals 15 residues. CDR3 DNA sequence: TGTGCCAGCAGTTTAACAGGGGGCCGAGATTACGAGCAGTACTTC. Encoded protein: CASSLTGGRDYEQYF. Variable domain in full (rest from reference TRBV28 and TRBJ2-7): DVKVTQSSRYLVKRTGEKVFLECVQDMDHENMFWYRQDPGLGLRLIYFSYDVKMKEKGDIPEGYSVSREKKERFSLILESASTNQTSMYLCASSLTGGRDYEQYFGPGTRLTVT.

This clone was seen a single time. The chain combines TRBV19 with TRBJ2-2; TRBD2 agrees at 10 bases. Per the germline V gene, CDR1 is LNHDA and CDR2 is SQIVND (reference sequence). The junction had 10 bases not matched to a gene; V was cut back by 3 bases and J by 3 bases. This CDR3 is built from 18 residues. For the CDR3, the DNA is TGTGCCAGTAGTATGCCGGAGGGACTAGCGAGTCACACCGGGGAGCTGTTTTTT. Translation: CASSMPEGLASHTGELFF.

This chain connects TRBV11-2 to TRBJ2-1; D is ambiguous. The V and J ends lost 1 base and 8 bases respectively, with 6 bases between them. Germline loops: CDR1 SGHAT, CDR2 FQNNGV. This CDR3 comprises 12 residues. CDR3 residues: CASSLGLDEQFF. The CDR3 DNA reads TGTGCCAGCAGCTTAGGGCTAGATGAGCAGTTCTTC.

V and J are TRBV18 and TRBJ1-1; D perhaps matches TRBD1 (6 bases). The ends were cut back, 8 bases at V and 1 base at J, with 14 bases in the middle. This CDR3 comprises 14 residues. Germline CDR1 reads KGHSH; CDR2 reads LQKENI. CDR3 in DNA: TGTGCCAGCCGCGCGACAGGCGAGAACACTGAAGCTTTCTTT. Its translation: CASRATGENTEAFF.

This clone was seen a few times. V usage is TRBV4-1 and J usage is TRBJ1-4, with 7 bases identical to TRBD1. The CDR3 is 17 residues long. V was pared by 1 base and J by 8 bases, with 13 bases of the junction left unmatched. Per the germline V gene, CDR1 is MGHRA and CDR2 is YSYEKL. This CDR3 is CASSQASTGRFSEKLFF. In nucleotides, the CDR3 is TGCGCCAGCAGCCAAGCGTCGACAGGGAGGTTCTCGGAAAAACTGTTTTTT.

The rearrangement uses TRBV30 and TRBJ2-1; D uncertain. The CDR3 is 16 amino acids. Germline V gene lookup returns CDR1 GTSNPN and CDR2 SVGIG (reference sequence). Deletions cut 0 bases from V and 0 bases from J, with 12 bases between. CDR3 loop: CAWSVRQDNSYNEQFF. In DNA, the CDR3 is TGTGCCTGGAGTGTACGTCAGGATAACTCCTACAATGAGCAGTTCTTC.

This clone was recorded a few times. This chain links TRBV4-3 with TRBJ1-1; TRBD1 matches 7 bases. Per germline, CDR1 LGHNA and CDR2 YSLEER. There are 15 residues in the CDR3. The V segment lost 6 bases and the J segment 1 base; nucleotides outside the gene matches: 8. Here the CDR3 reads CASREGGAGNTEAFF. CDR3 DNA sequence: TGCGCCAGCAGAGAAGGGGGCGCGGGGAACACTGAAGCTTTCTTT.

The CDR3 bases are TGTGCCAGCAGCCAAGTGGACGGTGGCTACAATGAGCAGTTCTTC. Translating it yields CASSQVDGGYNEQFF. The rearrangement joins TRBV4-2 to TRBJ2-1; D remains ambiguous. CDR3 length equals 15 residues. V lost 1 base and J lost 3, with 10 bases in between. Germline CDR1 is LGHNA and CDR2 is YNFKEQ.

This clone has ten or more counts. This chain connects TRBV28 to TRBJ2-7; no clear D gene. Germline V gene sequence: CDR1 MDHEN, CDR2 SYDVKM. V was trimmed by 3 bases and J by 8 bases, leaving 11 bases between them. The CDR3 sequence is 12 residues long. The CDR3 DNA is TGTGCCAGCAGTTTCCCGGGCACCAAGCAGTACTTC. This codes for CASSFPGTKQYF.